The source of this T cell receptor beta chain is a study of CD8 T cells in Susac syndrome. Overall study results and limits: The study conceded that its TCR sequencing and HLA analysis involved relatively few individuals.

Germline V CDR1 and CDR2: DFQATT, SNEGSKA (reference sequence). This CDR3 spans 16 amino acids. The V end lost 0 bases, the J end lost 1 base, and 12 bases lay between the germline ends. RNA, at roughly 0.45 to 1 ug, was reverse transcribed with random hexamers. By means of immunoSEQ multiplex PCR, TCR beta CDR3 spanning 54 Vbeta and 13 Jbeta underwent amplification. MiXCR was run by TCRdb on the immunoSEQ multiplex PCR reads, yielding one entry per CDR3 protein. This sample yields around 190,000 distinct CDR3 sequences, of which about 95% are seen a single time; 0.15% to 0.2% belongs to the top ten. Note on this clonotype: Its antigen remains unknown.

The rearrangement uses TRBV20-1 and TRBJ2-2; D may be TRBD2 (5 bases). Material for sequencing was CD8+ T cells from PBMCs. The receptor was derived from a human donor with multiple sclerosis. This CDR3 reads CSARDLLGLNTGELFF. The CDR3 coding sequence is TGCAGTGCTAGAGATCTCCTCGGACTGAACACCGGGGAGCTGTTTTTT.